This T cell receptor (beta chain) is from a study of blood T cells in healthy people across ages. Findings and caveats of the study: There were more naive CD4+ cells and higher diversity in long-lived donors than in aged donors. Using unsorted PBMCs precluded a conclusive naive versus antigen-experienced comparison.

This clonotype was seen more than once but under ten times. Its antigen is as yet unknown. Roughly 10 milliliters was the volume of peripheral blood drawn from each donor. PCR was performed a second time for roughly 7 to 12 cycles using a sample-barcoded 5' primer and a J-beta primer mix. TCRdb independently ran MiXCR on the 5' RACE reads; one entry per CDR3 protein. Of 580,000 or so distinct CDR3 sequences in the sample, around 48% are singletons; the top ten hold approximately 25%. V lost 8 bases and J lost 1; bases outside the gene matches: 6. CDR1 is MNHNY and CDR2 is SVGAGI in the germline V gene (reference sequence). CDR3 length: 14 residues.

This chain links TRBV6-6 with TRBJ1-2; TRBD1 aligns across 8 bases. The source is an elderly man in good health. Material: blood. CDR3: CASCKGQVNYGYTF. CDR3 sequence (DNA): TGTGCCAGCTGTAAGGGACAGGTTAACTATGGCTACACCTTC.